A single sample gave rise to the 15 T cell receptor beta chains below, sequenced in a study of spatial heterogeneity in lung cancer. TCRdb reprocessed the 5' RACE reads via MiXCR and lists one record per CDR3 protein. The sample holds about 6,800 distinct CDR3 sequences, more than 13% seen once. Points from the study as a whole: Counts of expanded alpha and beta TCRs within tumors tracked the tumor nonsynonymous mutation count.

Antigens for these TCRs are unknown. The sample's time point: sample taken at primary tumor resection. The source material was lung tumor tissue, sampled at surgery. All receptors come from a male donor with early-stage non-small cell lung cancer.

This clonotype showed up just a few times. A library made for alpha chains picked up this beta chain off target, so its size means little. The chain is built from TRBV6-6 and TRBJ2-5; 14 bases map to TRBD2. The CDR3 length is 14 residues. The V and J ends lost 5 bases and 5 bases, in that order; junction bases with no gene match: 1. The germline V gene has CDR1 MNHNY and CDR2 SVGAGI (reference sequence). As DNA, the CDR3 is TGTGCCAGCAGTGGGACTAGCGGGAGTGAGACCCAGTACTTC. Translated, it gives CASSGTSGSETQYF.

In its sample, this clonotype was seen many times. This beta chain is an unintended read in a library built for alpha chains; its size means little. The chain uses TRBV5-1 and TRBJ2-7; a weak D match, TRBD1 (5 bases). V lost 0 bases, J lost 6 bases, and 10 bases lay in between. The CDR3 length is 13 residues. Germline values: CDR1 SGHRS, CDR2 YFSETQ. In DNA, the CDR3 is TGCGCCAGCAGCTTGGACAGGTTTTCCGAGCAGTACTTC. This sequence encodes CASSLDRFSEQYF.

In this sample, this clonotype is medium-sized (0.01 to 0.1%). Since it is a stray read in a library aimed at alpha chains, this beta chain has a size that is not meaningful. This sequence joins TRBV15 and TRBJ1-2; D gene unclear. The CDR3 has 15 amino acids. The V gene lost 2 bases and the J gene lost 6 bases, with 16 bases spanning the gap. CDR1 is LNHNV, CDR2 YYDKDF, per germline (reference sequence). In nucleotides, the CDR3 is TGTGCCACCAGCAGAACCTACGAGGTAACTGATGGCTACACCTTC. As protein: CATSRTYEVTDGYTF.

This clonotype was detected a few times. This beta chain is an off-target read within a library intended for alpha chains, so its frequency means little. The chain couples TRBV4-1 to TRBJ1-2, with TRBD1 identical over 11 bases. From germline, CDR1 is MGHRA and CDR2 YSYEKL. This CDR3 has 14 amino acids. V gave up 4 bases and J gave up 7 bases; unmatched junction bases: 5. CDR3 sequence (DNA): TGCGCCAGCAGCCCCCGGGACAGGGGGTCTGGCTACACCTTC. Its translation is CASSPRDRGSGYTF.

This clonotype was counted ten times or more. This beta chain was picked up by a library intended for alpha chains and is off target, so its count carries little meaning. The V and J genes are TRBV4-3 and TRBJ2-1; 14 bases are shared with TRBD2. V shed 4 bases, J shed 3 bases, and the junction held 8 bases outside the gene matches. This CDR3 comprises 18 residues. In germline, CDR1 is LGHNA, CDR2 YSLEER. The CDR3: CASSPLGTSGRVYNEQFF. CDR3 coding DNA: TGCGCCAGCAGCCCCTTAGGGACTAGCGGGAGAGTCTACAATGAGCAGTTCTTC.

This clonotype was recorded many times. The size of this beta chain means little, since it is a stray read in a library made for alpha chains. The chain has TRBV4-1 and TRBJ2-2, with D possibly matching TRBD1 (6 bases). The CDR3 sequence is 14 residues long. V gave up 4 bases and J gave up 6 bases, with 12 bases separating them. In germline, CDR1 is MGHRA, CDR2 YSYEKL. Here the CDR3 DNA reads TGCGCCAGCAGCCTGATACAGGGCGCCGGGGAGCTGTTTTTT. The encoded protein is CASSLIQGAGELFF.

This clonotype occurred many times. Since the library was made to target alpha chains, this beta chain is a stray read and its abundance is not meaningful. This chain links TRBV11-2 with TRBJ2-5; 8 nucleotides agree with TRBD1. Unmatched junction bases numbered 13, after V lost 5 bases and J lost 5 bases. The CDR3 runs to 16 residues. The germline V gene has CDR1 SGHAT and CDR2 FQNNGV. CDR3 in amino acids: CASSGFTGGIGETQYF. The CDR3 coding sequence is TGTGCCAGCAGCGGTTTTACAGGGGGAATAGGGGAGACCCAGTACTTC. The full variable domain, its missing parts supplied by reference TRBV11-2 and TRBJ2-5, is EAGVAQSPRYKIIEKRQSVAFWCNPISGHATLYWYQQILGQGPKLLIQFQNNGVVDDSQLPKDRFSAERLKGVDSTLKIQPAKLEDSAVYLCASSGFTGGIGETQYFGPGTRLLVL.

As regards this clonotype: Found in a library prepared for alpha chains, this beta chain is an off-target read, and its abundance has little meaning. The genes are TRBV5-6 and TRBJ2-5; D gene uncertain. Trimming took off 0 bases at V and 1 base at J, with 10 bases between the two ends. The length of the CDR3 is 15 residues. Germline CDR1 reads SGHDT; CDR2 reads YYEEEE. Written as DNA, the CDR3 is TGTGCCAGCAGCTTGGACTGGGGTAGCCAAGAGACCCAGTACTTC. Protein sequence: CASSLDWGSQETQYF.

This clonotype showed up just a few times. This beta chain appears as a stray read in a library generated for alpha chains; its size is not informative. CDR3 in amino acids: CSARGLPEPYEQYF. CDR3 coding DNA: TGCAGTGCTAGAGGACTCCCCGAACCCTACGAGCAGTACTTC. The chain is built from TRBV20-1 and TRBJ2-7; D not resolved. The ends were cut back, 1 base at V and 2 bases at J, with 12 bases in the middle. Germline CDR1 and CDR2: DFQATT and SNEGSKA (reference sequence). This CDR3 is 14 amino acids long.

Many counts were recorded for this clonotype. This beta chain is a stray read from a library made for alpha chains; its abundance is not meaningful. The gene calls are TRBV2 and TRBJ2-1; TRBD2 matches at 9 bases. The CDR3 covers 13 residues. Germline CDR1 is SNHLY and CDR2 is FYNNEI. V gave up 6 bases and J gave up 9 bases; unmatched junction bases: 6. The CDR3 reads CASSVAGDPEQFF. In nucleotides, the CDR3 is TGTGCCAGCAGCGTAGCGGGAGATCCTGAGCAGTTCTTC.

By share, this clonotype ranks as medium-sized (0.01 to 0.1%). Little can be read into the size of this beta chain, an off-target read in a library designed for alpha chains. The chain has TRBV12-3 or TRBV12-4 and TRBJ2-7, with a tentative D call TRBD1 (7 bases). The CDR3 has 15 residues. V lost 6 bases and J 2 bases, leaving 17 bases between the germline ends. As DNA, the CDR3 is TGTGCCAGCAGCCCTAGACAGGGACTTACCTACGAGCAGTACTTC. As protein: CASSPRQGLTYEQYF.

This clonotype is labeled medium-sized. The size of this beta chain means little, since it is a stray read in a library made for alpha chains. CDR3 sequence: CASSLTNEQFF. The CDR3 region has the DNA TGTGCCAGCAGCTTGACCAATGAGCAGTTCTTC. This chain joins TRBV5-6 and TRBJ2-1, with D unresolved. Trimming left V 1 base short and J 6 bases short, with 2 bases between. The CDR3 totals 11 residues. Looked up from germline, CDR1 is SGHDT and CDR2 is YYEEEE.

By proportion, this clonotype is medium-sized. Since it is a stray read in a library aimed at alpha chains, this beta chain has a size that is not meaningful. This chain joins TRBV20-1 and TRBJ2-3; 7 nucleotides agree with TRBD1. Per germline, CDR1 DFQATT and CDR2 SNEGSKA (reference sequence). Unmatched junction bases numbered 8, after V lost 3 bases and J lost 5 bases. CDR3 length equals 14 residues. CDR3: CSASNLQGLDTQYF. For the CDR3, the DNA is TGCAGTGCTAGCAATTTACAGGGGTTAGATACGCAGTATTTT.

This clonotype was counted many times. The library was built for alpha chains, so this beta chain is an off-target read and its size means little. The V and J genes are TRBV27 and TRBJ2-7, with D possibly being TRBD2 (5 bases). CDR1 and CDR2 from the germline V gene are MNHEY and SMNVEV (reference sequence). The CDR3 has 14 residues. The V end lost 3 bases, the J end lost 4 bases, and 13 bases lay between the germline ends. The CDR3 nucleotides read TGTGCCAGCAGTTTTAAGTCCGGGATGTACGAGCAGTACTTC. Translating it yields CASSFKSGMYEQYF.

This clonotype was found many times. The size of this beta chain means little, since it is a stray read in a library made for alpha chains. The chain links TRBV19 to TRBJ2-2, with D unresolved. The CDR3 totals 13 residues. V lost 7 bases, J lost 5 bases, and 11 bases lay in between. Germline CDR1 is LNHDA and CDR2 is SQIVND (reference sequence). CDR3 in amino acids: CASKNQATGELFF. The DNA for the CDR3 is TGTGCCAGTAAAAACCAGGCAACCGGGGAGCTGTTTTTT.